The 24 T cell receptor beta chains presented below share a single source sample, sequenced in a study of cytomegalovirus exposure and HLA in healthy donors. The PCR used 60 Vbeta and 13 Jbeta primers. Some clones are missing from TCRdb's copy, which holds only in-frame ones; the method was immunoSEQ multiplex PCR. The table has 120,000 to 150,000 clones, around three quarters seen once; the top ten hold around 5.9%. Specimen: PBMCs. Receptors originate from a woman in her forties in good health and CMV-seropositive.

The chain carries TRBV6-5 and TRBJ2-7; the match to TRBD2 covers 13 bases. CDR1 is MNHEY and CDR2 is SVGAGI in the germline V gene. Unmatched junction bases numbered 9, after V lost 3 bases and J lost 7 bases. The CDR3 sequence is 16 residues long. In DNA, the CDR3 is TGTGCCAGCAGTTATGAACTAGCGGGAGGGCTAGGGGAGCAGTACTTC. Protein: CASSYELAGGLGEQYF.

The gene calls are TRBV30 and TRBJ2-7; 8 bases align to TRBD2. The V segment lost 3 bases and the J segment 3 bases; nucleotides outside the gene matches: 7. The CDR3 consists of 14 residues. Looked up from germline, CDR1 is GTSNPN and CDR2 is SVGIG (reference sequence). CDR3 bases: TGTGCCTGGAGGGGAGCCGGGACTAGCTACGAGCAGTACTTC. Translation gives CAWRGAGTSYEQYF.

This clone was counted between two and nine times. The chain is built from TRBV10-3 and TRBJ2-3; the D is unclear. The germline CDR1 and CDR2 sequences are ENHRY and SYGVKD. The CDR3 runs 13 residues. V lost 2 bases and J lost 4, with 7 bases in between. In nucleotides, the CDR3 is TGTGCCATCAGTGAGCTGGGCCCAGATACGCAGTATTTT. Its translation is CAISELGPDTQYF.

The sample holds a few counts of this clone. The rearrangement joins TRBV7-9 to TRBJ2-7; maybe TRBD1 (6 bases). The CDR3 consists of 14 residues. Per germline, CDR1 SEHNR and CDR2 FQNEAQ (reference sequence). Trimming removed 7 bases at V and 5 bases at J, with 18 bases between. For the CDR3, the DNA is TGTGCCAGCACCGCAGGGGAGATTAGGGACGAGCAGTACTTC. It is translated as CASTAGEIRDEQYF.

The chain joins TRBV12-5 to TRBJ2-6; maybe TRBD1 (6 bases). The CDR3 runs 15 residues. Looked up from germline, CDR1 is LGHNT and CDR2 is FRNRAP. V dropped 3 bases and J dropped 4 bases, with 10 bases sitting between them. The CDR3 DNA sequence: TGTGCTAGTGGTTTACAGGGATCCGGGGCCAACGTCCTGACTTTC. Protein sequence: CASGLQGSGANVLTF.

In this sample, this clone turned up a few times. This sequence joins TRBV7-9 and TRBJ1-5, with unresolved D. With 5 bases removed from V and 6 bases from J, the gap between germline ends came to 11 bases. The germline gives CDR1 SEHNR, CDR2 FQNEAQ (reference sequence). The CDR3 extends over 13 amino acids. The CDR3, as DNA: TGTGCCAGCAGCCCCGGAGATCCTCAGCCCCAGCATTTT. This gives the protein CASSPGDPQPQHF.

The genes are TRBV6-5 and TRBJ1-2; weak D call: TRBD1 (6 bases). This CDR3 comprises 13 residues. Trimming pared 6 bases from V and 0 bases from J, leaving 8 bases between. The germline V gene has CDR1 MNHEY and CDR2 SVGAGI. The CDR3 loop reads CASRTGPNYGYTF. CDR3 nucleotide sequence: TGTGCCAGCAGAACAGGGCCTAACTATGGCTACACCTTC.

Only a few counts were recorded for this clone. This chain uses TRBV7-9 with TRBJ2-6; TRBD2 matches 10 bases. The CDR3 extends over 18 amino acids. With V trimmed by 8 bases and J by 3 bases, 13 bases remained unmatched. Looked up from germline, CDR1 is SEHNR and CDR2 is FQNEAQ (reference sequence). CDR3 DNA sequence: TGTGCCAGCCCCCCCCGTCAGCGGGAGGGGGTTGGGGCCAACGTCCTGACTTTC. The encoded protein is CASPPRQREGVGANVLTF.

The chain has TRBV29-1 and TRBJ1-3; D gene ambiguous. Trimming left V 4 bases short and J 0 bases short, with 7 bases between. The germline V gene encodes CDR1 SQVTM and CDR2 ANQGSEA. This CDR3 spans 13 amino acids. This CDR3 is CSVGGISGNTIYF. The CDR3 DNA follows: TGCAGCGTTGGCGGCATCTCTGGAAACACCATATATTTT.

This clone was observed once. This chain joins TRBV25-1 and TRBJ2-2; 7 nucleotides match TRBD2. V lost 3 bases, J lost 6 bases, and 7 bases stayed unmatched. The germline V gene has CDR1 MGHDK and CDR2 SYGVNS. This CDR3 is built from 15 residues. The CDR3 DNA reads as TGTGCCAGCAGTGACCCCGGGACTACCGCCGGGGAGCTGTTTTTT. Translation gives CASSDPGTTAGELFF.

The table lists this clone with a count of one. CDR3 in DNA: TGTGCCAGCAGCCGGGACAGGGGAACCGAGCAGTACTTC. Protein sequence: CASSRDRGTEQYF. The V gene is TRBV7-6, the J gene TRBJ2-5; TRBD1 agrees at 10 bases. The J call could be wrong; TRBJ2-7 is a better fit for the DNA end. Germline assignment: CDR1 SGHVS and CDR2 FNYEAQ. This CDR3 comprises 13 residues.

The table lists this clone with a few counts. This rearrangement joins TRBV7-9 to TRBJ1-1, with 7 bases aligning to TRBD1. CDR3 length: 15 amino acids. With 3 bases clipped from V and 5 bases from J, the junction kept 9 bases outside the gene matches. From germline, CDR1 is SEHNR and CDR2 FQNEAQ (reference sequence). The CDR3 region is CASSLRQGGGTEAFF. The CDR3 nucleotides are TGTGCCAGCAGCTTGCGACAGGGTGGGGGAACTGAAGCTTTCTTT.

The J gene is TRBJ2-1, the V gene TRBV6-6, with no clear D. The ends were cut back, 5 bases at V and 0 bases at J, with 8 bases in the middle. The CDR3 consists of 14 residues. Germline-derived CDR1 and CDR2 are MNHNY and SVGAGI (reference sequence). CDR3 nucleotides: TGTGCCAGCAGTCTTCGCGGCTCCTACAATGAGCAGTTCTTC. Translated, it gives CASSLRGSYNEQFF.

The CDR3 nucleotides read TGCGCCAGCAGTCCCGACAGGGCCGGCGGCTACACCTTC. It encodes CASSPDRAGGYTF. V is TRBV10-1 and J is TRBJ1-2, with 7 bases fitting TRBD1. CDR1 is WNHNN, CDR2 SYGVQD, per germline (reference sequence). V was clipped by 5 bases and J by 8 bases; unmatched bases: 8. This CDR3 comprises 13 residues.

This chain's CDR3 is CARSLTSGSRETQYF. CDR3 coding DNA: TGTGCCAGAAGCTTGACTAGCGGGAGTCGAGAGACCCAGTACTTC. The V and J genes are TRBV5-3 and TRBJ2-5; the match to TRBD2 covers 11 bases. TRBV5-3 is reported as an ORF; its role is uncertain. The CDR3 spans 15 residues. V dropped 1 base and J dropped 4; count of bases not matched to a gene: 3.

The chain links TRBV11-1 to TRBJ2-3; 9 nucleotides align to TRBD2. The CDR3 loop spans 15 amino acids. In germline, CDR1 is SGHAT, CDR2 FQDESV (reference sequence). V shed 6 bases, J shed 3 bases, and the junction held 7 bases outside the gene matches. As DNA, the CDR3 is TGTGCCAGCAGTAAAGTAGCGGGAGCGACAGATACGCAGTATTTT. Its translation is CASSKVAGATDTQYF.

The rearrangement links TRBV10-1 to TRBJ1-4, with 8 bases identical to TRBD1. This CDR3 contains 14 residues. Per germline, CDR1 WNHNN and CDR2 SYGVQD (reference sequence). The V and J ends lost 10 bases and 10 bases, in that order; junction bases with no gene match: 14. CDR3 DNA sequence: TGCGCCATCCAGAACCGGGACAGGACTGGAAAACTGTTTTTT. Translating it yields CAIQNRDRTGKLFF.

This chain connects TRBV6-6 to TRBJ2-2; no clear D. This CDR3 contains 14 residues. The ends were cut back, 11 bases at V and 0 bases at J, with 13 bases in the middle. Germline CDR1 and CDR2: MNHNY and SVGAGI (reference sequence). The CDR3 DNA sequence: TGTGCCCTTGGAGTCACTACGAACACCGGGGAGCTGTTTTTT. Translating it yields CALGVTTNTGELFF.

This chain joins TRBV18 and TRBJ2-1, with D maybe TRBD2 (5 bases). The CDR3 length is 16 residues. Per the germline V gene, CDR1 is KGHSH and CDR2 is LQKENI. V was shortened by 1 base and J by 4 bases, with 14 bases between the two germline ends. CDR3 coding DNA: TGTGCCAGCTCACCACGGGGATCAGGACTTTACAATGAGCAGTTCTTC. Its protein is CASSPRGSGLYNEQFF.

The V call is TRBV6-1, the J call TRBJ2-1; D is unresolved. V lost 0 bases and J 8 bases, leaving 14 bases between the germline ends. CDR3 size: 15 residues. Germline CDR1 and CDR2: MNHNS and SASEGT. The CDR3 loop is CASSEAWRPGYEQFF. As DNA, the CDR3 is TGTGCCAGCAGTGAAGCGTGGCGGCCCGGCTATGAGCAGTTCTTC.

The V call is TRBV2, the J call TRBJ2-4; 8 bases align to TRBD2. This CDR3 region has 16 residues. V lost 5 bases to trimming and J lost 8 bases; unmatched junction nucleotides: 14. Germline V gene data show CDR1 as SNHLY and CDR2 as FYNNEI. The CDR3 loop is CASSQPGLAHSDIQYF. In DNA form, the CDR3 reads TGTGCCAGCAGTCAACCCGGACTAGCTCATTCAGACATTCAGTACTTC.

The chain combines TRBV23-1 with TRBJ2-1, with D perhaps matching TRBD2 (6 bases). TRBV23-1 qualifies as an ORF whose function is uncertain. This CDR3 contains 12 residues. The V gene lost 4 bases and the J gene lost 12 bases, with 13 bases spanning the gap. This chain's CDR3 is CASSRPGLRQFF. In DNA form, the CDR3 reads TGCGCCAGCAGTCGACCGGGACTTCGGCAGTTCTTC.

The chain joins TRBV19 to TRBJ2-3, with D possibly TRBD2 on 6 matching bases. Germline assignment: CDR1 LNHDA and CDR2 SQIVND (reference sequence). V was cut by 5 bases and J by 1 base, with 19 bases left in between. The CDR3 has 17 residues. CDR3 amino acids: CASSVPGLRGGTDTQYF. CDR3 nucleotides: TGTGCCAGTAGTGTGCCGGGACTTAGAGGAGGCACAGATACGCAGTATTTT.

V is TRBV29-1 and J is TRBJ2-1, with 7 positions matching TRBD1. This CDR3 has 16 amino acids. V trimming: 5 bases; J trimming: 9 bases; junction bases outside the gene matches: 19. Germline V gives CDR1 SQVTM, CDR2 ANQGSEA. The DNA of the CDR3 is TGCAGCGTTTTAATCAGAGCGGACAGGCCCGCGGGTGAGCAGTTCTTC. This codes for CSVLIRADRPAGEQFF.